This TCR beta chain was identified during a study of blood T cells in healthy people across ages. The study, taken as a whole, reports: Long-lived donors had more naive CD4+ cells and higher diversity than aged donors.

Concerning this clonotype: What it recognizes is unknown.

For the second PCR, which ran for about 7 to 11 cycles, a sample-barcoded 5' primer and a J-beta primer mix were used. MiXCR was run by TCRdb on the 5' RACE reads, yielding one entry per CDR3 protein. The sample has about 1.1 million distinct CDR3 sequences, roughly two fifths seen once. Material: blood. The receptor's source is a young man in good health.

The CDR3 DNA reads TGCAGTGCTAGAGCGGATCACCAAGAGACCCAGTACTTC. Translation gives CSARADHQETQYF. The chain recombines TRBV20-1 with TRBJ2-5; no clear D gene. This CDR3 has 13 amino acids. Germline-derived CDR1 and CDR2 are DFQATT and SNEGSKA (reference sequence). The V end lost 1 base, the J end lost 0 bases, and 6 bases lay between the germline ends.